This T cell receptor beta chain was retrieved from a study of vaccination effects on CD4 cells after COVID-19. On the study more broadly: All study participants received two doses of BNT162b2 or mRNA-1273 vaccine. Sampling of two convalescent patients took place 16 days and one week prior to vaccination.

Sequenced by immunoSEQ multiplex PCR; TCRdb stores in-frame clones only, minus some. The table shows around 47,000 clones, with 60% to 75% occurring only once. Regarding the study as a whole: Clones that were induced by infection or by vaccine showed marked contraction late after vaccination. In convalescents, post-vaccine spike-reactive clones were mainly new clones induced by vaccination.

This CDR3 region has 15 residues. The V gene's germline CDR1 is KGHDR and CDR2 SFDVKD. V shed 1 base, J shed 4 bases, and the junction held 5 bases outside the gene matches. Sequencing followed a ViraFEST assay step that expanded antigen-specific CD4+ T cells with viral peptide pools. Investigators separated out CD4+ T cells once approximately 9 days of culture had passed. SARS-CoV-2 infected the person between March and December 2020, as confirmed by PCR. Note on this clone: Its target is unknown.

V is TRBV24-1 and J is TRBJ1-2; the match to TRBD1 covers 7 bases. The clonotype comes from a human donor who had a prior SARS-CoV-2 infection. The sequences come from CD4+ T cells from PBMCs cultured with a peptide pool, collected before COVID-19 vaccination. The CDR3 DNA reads TGTGCCACCAGTGATTTAGGGGACAGTTCCTATGGCTACACCTTC. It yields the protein CATSDLGDSSYGYTF.